Listed here are 15 T cell receptor beta chains from one sample, sequenced in a study of blood T cell repertoires in COVID-19 (dated by TCRdb to 2019 to 2021). Library method: the immunoSEQ multiplex PCR assay. The table was pulled from immuneACCESS by TCRdb, which kept in-frame rearrangements only. Such tables lose some clones; where checked, under half of the loss comes from unresolved V genes, and the rest has no known cause. The sample contains 490,000 or so clones, approximately 87% of them found a single time. The top ten clones comprise approximately 2% of the sample. The sample comprised PBMCs or T cells enriched from blood (not recorded which). Every receptor here comes from a woman in her thirties or forties who had recovered from COVID-19.

The chain carries TRBV5-1 and TRBJ1-1; a possible D gene is TRBD1 (5 bases). The CDR3 is 14 amino acids. V gave up 6 bases and J gave up 11 bases, with 23 bases separating them. Germline loops: CDR1 SGHRS, CDR2 YFSETQ. This CDR3 reads CASTRAGEAERAFF. CDR3 nucleotide sequence: TGCGCCAGCACTCGGGCGGGGGAGGCGGAGAGGGCTTTCTTT.

V usage is TRBV29-1 and J usage is TRBJ1-2; tentatively, D is TRBD1 (5 bases). The CDR3 loop spans 14 amino acids. Trimming cost V 5 bases and J 0 bases, with 13 bases left between them. CDR1 SQVTM and CDR2 ANQGSEA come from the germline V gene. CDR3 in amino acids: CSVRQKLANYGYTF. The CDR3 DNA reads as TGCAGCGTTCGACAGAAGTTAGCTAACTATGGCTACACCTTC.

The rearrangement uses TRBV5-4 and TRBJ1-2; no definite D call. Germline CDR1 reads SGHNT; CDR2 reads YYREEE (reference sequence). This CDR3 region has 14 residues. V shed 0 bases and J shed 1 base, with 7 bases lying between them. The CDR3 nucleotides are TGTGCCAGCAGCTTGGACTCCGTTAACTATGGCTACACCTTC. Translation gives CASSLDSVNYGYTF.

The CDR3 nucleotides are TGTGCCAGCAGCTTACTGTCCCGGGACACTGAAGCTTTCTTT. Translating gives CASSLLSRDTEAFF. This chain uses TRBV7-8 with TRBJ1-1, with unresolved D. V was clipped by 2 bases and J by 3 bases, with 10 bases between them. This CDR3 contains 14 residues. The germline gives CDR1 SGHVS, CDR2 FQNEAQ.

The chain joins TRBV19 to TRBJ1-6, with 7 positions matching TRBD1. The V and J ends lost 6 bases and 5 bases, in that order; junction bases with no gene match: 4. This CDR3 is built from 14 residues. Germline CDR1 reads LNHDA; CDR2 reads SQIVND (reference sequence). The CDR3 region has the DNA TGTGCCAGTAGCCTCCAGGGGGATAATTCACCCCTCCACTTT. It yields the protein CASSLQGDNSPLHF.

J is TRBJ1-5 and V is TRBV2, with 8 positions matching TRBD1. Looked up from germline, CDR1 is SNHLY and CDR2 is FYNNEI. This CDR3 contains 21 residues. V shed 3 bases, J shed 0 bases, and the junction held 19 bases outside the gene matches. The CDR3 DNA is TGTGCCAGCAGTGAGGGGGGTAGACAGGGGAACTTAAGTCATAGCAATCAGCCCCAGCATTTT. Its protein product is CASSEGGRQGNLSHSNQPQHF.

The chain combines TRBV4-1 with TRBJ1-2, with D perhaps TRBD1 (6 bases). The germline V and J ends were trimmed by 3 bases and 3 bases, with 14 bases remaining between them. The CDR3 sequence is 15 residues long. Germline CDR1 is MGHRA and CDR2 is YSYEKL. The CDR3 is CASSQETRGYYGYTF. CDR3 DNA sequence: TGCGCCAGCAGCCAGGAGACCAGGGGTTACTATGGCTACACCTTC.

The J gene is TRBJ1-4, the V gene TRBV27; D is possibly TRBD1 (5 bases). CDR3 length: 14 residues. Trimming stripped 3 bases from V and 5 bases from J, with 10 bases between. CDR1 MNHEY and CDR2 SMNVEV come from the germline V gene (reference sequence). The CDR3 here is CASSFKGPNEKLFF. In DNA form, the CDR3 reads TGTGCCAGCAGTTTTAAGGGGCCCAATGAAAAACTGTTTTTT.

The rearrangement joins TRBV7-2 to TRBJ2-2; 7 positions agree with TRBD1. This CDR3 is built from 14 residues. Unmatched junction bases numbered 9, after V lost 5 bases and J lost 9 bases. Germline CDR1 is SGHTA and CDR2 is FQGNSA. The DNA of the CDR3 is TGTGCCAGCAGCCCCCGAGAAGGGGGCAGGGAGCTGTTTTTT. Its protein product is CASSPREGGRELFF.

The genes are TRBV11-2 and TRBJ1-1, with D possibly TRBD1 on 5 matching bases. Trimming shortened V by 5 bases and J by 2 bases, and 21 bases separated the two germline ends. The germline V gene encodes CDR1 SGHAT and CDR2 FQNNGV. CDR3 length: 17 amino acids. The CDR3 DNA reads TGTGCCAGCAGCCCGAGGGATGCGGGGGAACTTAACACTGAAGCTTTCTTT. Translation gives CASSPRDAGELNTEAFF. The full variable domain, completed using reference TRBV11-2 and TRBJ1-1, is EAGVAQSPRYKIIEKRQSVAFWCNPISGHATLYWYQQILGQGPKLLIQFQNNGVVDDSQLPKDRFSAERLKGVDSTLKIQPAKLEDSAVYLCASSPRDAGELNTEAFFGQGTRLTVV.

Only a few counts were recorded for this clone. The chain uses TRBV4-3 and TRBJ2-1; D remains unclear. Trimming stripped 0 bases from V and 6 bases from J, with 12 bases between. The length of the CDR3 is 15 residues. The germline gives CDR1 LGHNA, CDR2 YSLEER. The CDR3 here is CASSQDWAESNEQFF. DNA of the CDR3: TGCGCCAGCAGCCAAGATTGGGCAGAGTCCAATGAGCAGTTCTTC.

The chain combines TRBV5-1 with TRBJ1-4; D is uncertain. The CDR3 consists of 15 residues. V lost 0 bases to trimming and J lost 8 bases, with 14 bases between them. Germline CDR1 and CDR2: SGHRS and YFSETQ. As DNA, the CDR3 is TGCGCCAGCAGCTTGGCCGGGTCCAGTGGGGAAAAACTGTTTTTT. Translation gives CASSLAGSSGEKLFF.

The gene calls are TRBV25-1 and TRBJ1-3, with unresolved D. CDR3 length: 14 residues. Germline assignment: CDR1 MGHDK and CDR2 SYGVNS. Between the trimmed V and J ends, which lost 5 bases and 0 bases, there was a span of 8 bases. The CDR3, as DNA: TGTGCCAGCAGTAATCCGAGCTCTGGAAACACCATATATTTT. Its translation: CASSNPSSGNTIYF.

This sequence joins TRBV19 and TRBJ2-2, with 7 bases matching TRBD2. Germline CDR1 reads LNHDA; CDR2 reads SQIVND (reference sequence). This CDR3 has 19 amino acids. With 3 bases clipped from V and 1 base from J, the junction kept 14 bases outside the gene matches. In DNA, the CDR3 is TGTGCCAGTAGTATGGCCCGAAGACTAGCAGGAGGGAACACCGGGGAGCTGTTTTTT. Amino acids: CASSMARRLAGGNTGELFF. The whole variable domain, filled in from reference TRBV19 and TRBJ2-2, reads DGGITQSPKYLFRKEGQNVTLSCEQNLNHDAMYWYRQDPGQGLRLIYYSQIVNDFQKGDIAEGYSVSREKKESFPLTVTSAQKNPTAFYLCASSMARRLAGGNTGELFFGEGSRLTVL.

The rearrangement uses TRBV12-3 or TRBV12-4 and TRBJ2-7; no reliable D call. The V gene lost 3 bases and the J gene lost 0 bases, with 3 bases spanning the gap. CDR3 length: 12 residues. The CDR3 spells CASSFISYEQYF. The CDR3 DNA reads as TGTGCCAGCAGTTTCATCTCCTACGAGCAGTACTTC.